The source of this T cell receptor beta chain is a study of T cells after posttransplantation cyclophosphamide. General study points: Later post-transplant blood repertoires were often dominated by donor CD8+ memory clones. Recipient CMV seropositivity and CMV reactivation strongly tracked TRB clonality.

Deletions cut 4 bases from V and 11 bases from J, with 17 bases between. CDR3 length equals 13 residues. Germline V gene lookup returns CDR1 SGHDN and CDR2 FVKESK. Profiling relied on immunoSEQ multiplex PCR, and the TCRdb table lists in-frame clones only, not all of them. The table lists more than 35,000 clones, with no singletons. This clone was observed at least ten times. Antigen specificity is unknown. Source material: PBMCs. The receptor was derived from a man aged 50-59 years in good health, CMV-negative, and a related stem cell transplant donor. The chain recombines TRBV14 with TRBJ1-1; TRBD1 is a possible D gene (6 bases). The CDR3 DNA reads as TGTGCCAGCAGCCCTATATTACAGGGCGCGGCTTTCTTT. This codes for CASSPILQGAAFF.